The 30 T cell receptor beta chains listed next were all sequenced from one sample in a study of OX40 agonist ivuxolimab in advanced cancers. Produced via immunoSEQ multiplex PCR; TCRdb's table is partial and in-frame only. This table has around 94,000 clones, around nine tenths appearing once. The input for sequencing was CD4+ or CD8+ T cells sorted from blood, taken in a trial of the OX40 agonist ivuxolimab. The receptor set was obtained from an adult with an advanced solid tumor such as melanoma, head and neck, liver or kidney cancer.

In this sample, this clone turned up many times. This CDR3 is CASSFSSGGFAYEQYF. CDR3 in DNA: TGCGCCAGCAGCTTTTCTAGCGGGGGGTTCGCCTACGAGCAGTACTTC. This chain uses TRBV5-1 with TRBJ2-7; 11 nucleotides agree with TRBD2. CDR1 is SGHRS, CDR2 YFSETQ, per germline. V shed 2 bases and J 2 bases; nucleotides not matched to a gene: 6. The CDR3 runs to 16 residues.

Here the CDR3 DNA reads TGTGCCAGCAGTCTTCCGGGCGGGAGCTCCTACGAGCAGTACTTC. This sequence encodes CASSLPGGSSYEQYF. The genes are TRBV6-1 and TRBJ2-7; TRBD2 matches 7 bases. Trimming cost V 5 bases and J 0 bases; bases outside gene matches: 7. From germline, CDR1 is MNHNS and CDR2 SASEGT. The CDR3 spans 15 residues.

This rearrangement joins TRBV5-1 to TRBJ2-3; 9 bases line up with TRBD1. Germline trimming cut 0 bases from V and 6 bases from J; bases unmatched to any gene: 14. Germline CDR1 SGHRS, CDR2 YFSETQ. The CDR3 sequence is 18 residues long. The CDR3 is CASSLDSSGQGFSDTQYF. The DNA for the CDR3 is TGCGCCAGCAGCTTGGATAGTTCGGGACAGGGATTCTCTGATACGCAGTATTTT.

This clone appeared a few times. J is TRBJ1-1 and V is TRBV5-1; tentatively, D is TRBD1 (6 bases). The CDR3 is 15 residues long. Trimming took 2 bases from V and 6 from J, leaving 17 bases between them. Germline CDR1 and CDR2: SGHRS and YFSETQ. CDR3 protein: CASSFVGGKGAEAFF. The CDR3 DNA reads as TGCGCCAGCAGCTTCGTGGGCGGGAAGGGGGCTGAAGCTTTCTTT.

The chain has TRBV19 and TRBJ1-1; D is unresolved. The CDR3 is 13 residues long. Germline V gene data show CDR1 as LNHDA and CDR2 as SQIVND (reference sequence). Between the trimmed V and J ends, which lost 1 base and 1 base, there was a span of 4 bases. The chain's CDR3 is CASSIVRNTEAFF. As DNA, the CDR3 is TGTGCCAGTAGTATAGTTCGGAACACTGAAGCTTTCTTT.

This rearrangement joins TRBV6-5 to TRBJ1-1, with 9 bases fitting TRBD1. Germline V lookup: CDR1 MNHEY, CDR2 SVGAGI. The CDR3 consists of 14 residues. Trimming cost V 5 bases and J 8 bases; bases outside gene matches: 9. CDR3 loop: CASSRTGGAAEAFF. Written as DNA, the CDR3 is TGTGCCAGCAGTCGTACAGGGGGCGCAGCGGAAGCTTTCTTT.

The rearrangement links TRBV7-9 to TRBJ2-7; 13 positions match TRBD2. The length of the CDR3 is 15 residues. V shed 5 bases, J shed 6 bases, and the junction held 7 bases outside the gene matches. CDR1 and CDR2 from the germline V gene are SEHNR and FQNEAQ (reference sequence). The CDR3 bases are TGTGCCAGCAGCCCTGGGACTAGCGGGGAGTTCGAGCAGTACTTC. The encoded protein is CASSPGTSGEFEQYF.

The V call is TRBV30, the J call TRBJ2-1; 7 nucleotides align to TRBD1. From germline, CDR1 is GTSNPN and CDR2 SVGIG (reference sequence). This CDR3 comprises 14 residues. The V gene end was trimmed by 4 bases and the J gene end by 0 bases; junction bases not matched to a gene: 3. The CDR3 bases are TGTGCCTGGAATGAGGGGGCCTCCTACAATGAGCAGTTCTTC. Translating it yields CAWNEGASYNEQFF. The entire variable domain, with the rest obtained from reference TRBV30 and TRBJ2-1, is as follows: SQTIHQWPATLVQPVGSPLSLECTVEGTSNPNLYWYRQAAGRGLQLLFYSVGIGQISSEVPQNLSASRPQDRQFILSSKKLLLSDSGFYLCAWNEGASYNEQFFGPGTRLTVL.

This CDR3 is CASSQETGGSGFF. As DNA, the CDR3 is TGTGCCAGCAGCCAGGAGACAGGGGGGTCGGGGTTCTTC. The V call is TRBV11-2, the J call TRBJ2-1; 9 bases fit TRBD1. Germline CDR1 and CDR2: SGHAT and FQNNGV. The length of the CDR3 is 13 residues. With V trimmed by 5 bases and J by 15 bases, 11 bases remained unmatched.

The chain couples TRBV14 to TRBJ2-7; no clear D. The V gene's germline CDR1 is SGHDN and CDR2 FVKESK. This CDR3 is 16 amino acids long. The ends were cut back, 4 bases at V and 2 bases at J, with 18 bases in the middle. CDR3 loop: CASSPFIDGFPYEQYF. CDR3 nucleotide sequence: TGTGCCAGCAGCCCATTTATCGACGGATTTCCCTACGAGCAGTACTTC.

This clone has just one count. The rearrangement links TRBV18 to TRBJ2-1; 14 nucleotides line up with TRBD2. Germline values: CDR1 KGHSH, CDR2 LQKENI. V lost 0 bases, J lost 5 bases, and 3 bases stayed unmatched. The CDR3 runs 17 residues. As DNA, the CDR3 is TGTGCCAGCTCACCACCGACGGGACTAGCGGGAGACAATGAGCAGTTCTTC. This codes for CASSPPTGLAGDNEQFF.

This rearrangement joins TRBV5-4 to TRBJ1-3; 8 bases fit TRBD1. V lost 1 base and J lost 3; bases outside the gene matches: 3. Germline CDR1 reads SGHNT; CDR2 reads YYREEE (reference sequence). The CDR3 contains 15 residues. In nucleotides, the CDR3 is TGTGCCAGCAGCTTGCAGGGGGCCGGTGGAAACACCATATATTTT. Its protein product is CASSLQGAGGNTIYF.

This clone was seen once. The chain links TRBV5-6 to TRBJ2-5, with a tentative D call TRBD2 (5 bases). V lost 0 bases and J lost 5, with 8 bases in between. The CDR3 has 13 amino acids. Germline CDR1 SGHDT, CDR2 YYEEEE. The CDR3 reads CASSLAGMETQYF. The CDR3, as DNA: TGTGCCAGCAGCTTGGCGGGGATGGAGACCCAGTACTTC.

This chain links TRBV5-1 with TRBJ2-1; D perhaps matches TRBD2 (6 bases). Trimming left V 2 bases short and J 5 bases short, with 8 bases between. Germline loops: CDR1 SGHRS, CDR2 YFSETQ. The CDR3 is made up of 13 amino acids. The CDR3 DNA is TGCGCCAGCAGCTTATGGGGGGACAATGAGCAGTTCTTC. Protein product: CASSLWGDNEQFF.

This rearrangement joins TRBV6-5 to TRBJ1-6; weak D call: TRBD1 (5 bases). Germline V gene lookup returns CDR1 MNHEY and CDR2 SVGAGI. Trimming removed 7 bases at V and 4 bases at J, with 11 bases between. This CDR3 is 14 amino acids long. The CDR3 nucleotides read TGTGCCAGCACCTCAGAGGGGTATAATTCACCCCTCCACTTT. Protein product: CASTSEGYNSPLHF.

The V gene is TRBV19, the J gene TRBJ1-2; TRBD1 aligns across 9 bases. Germline lookup yields CDR1 LNHDA and CDR2 SQIVND (reference sequence). V gave up 1 base and J gave up 7 bases; unmatched junction bases: 4. The CDR3 has 14 amino acids. Here the CDR3 DNA reads TGTGCCAGTAGTATAGGGGGACAGGGTTCTGGCTACACCTTC. This sequence encodes CASSIGGQGSGYTF.

The rearrangement uses TRBV19 and TRBJ2-1; D may be TRBD1 or TRBD2 (6 bases each). The germline V gene has CDR1 LNHDA and CDR2 SQIVND (reference sequence). This CDR3 contains 14 residues. The V gene lost 6 bases and the J gene lost 4 bases, with 13 bases spanning the gap. The CDR3 here is CASRFRGPYNEQFF. DNA of the CDR3: TGTGCCAGTAGATTCCGGGGGCCGTACAATGAGCAGTTCTTC. The whole variable domain, filled in from reference TRBV19 and TRBJ2-1, reads DGGITQSPKYLFRKEGQNVTLSCEQNLNHDAMYWYRQDPGQGLRLIYYSQIVNDFQKGDIAEGYSVSREKKESFPLTVTSAQKNPTAFYLCASRFRGPYNEQFFGPGTRLTVL.

This clone is a singleton in its sample. The rearrangement uses TRBV19 and TRBJ1-1; D not certain. Germline V gives CDR1 LNHDA, CDR2 SQIVND (reference sequence). The CDR3 extends over 13 amino acids. V was clipped by 1 base and J by 12 bases, with 15 bases between them. CDR3 amino acids: CASSIVSRGKPFF. The CDR3 DNA reads TGTGCCAGTAGTATAGTCTCACGGGGAAAGCCTTTCTTT. The entire variable domain, with the rest obtained from reference TRBV19 and TRBJ1-1, is as follows: DGGITQSPKYLFRKEGQNVTLSCEQNLNHDAMYWYRQDPGQGLRLIYYSQIVNDFQKGDIAEGYSVSREKKESFPLTVTSAQKNPTAFYLCASSIVSRGKPFFGQGTRLTVV.

The chain combines TRBV30 with TRBJ1-3; no firm D call. Trimming removed 8 bases from V and 0 bases from J, with 11 bases in between. The CDR3 spans 13 residues. Germline V lookup: CDR1 GTSNPN, CDR2 SVGIG (reference sequence). The CDR3 nucleotides read TGTGCCGCCCGGCGCTCCTCTGGAAACACCATATATTTT. It translates to CAARRSSGNTIYF.

CDR3 in DNA: TGCAGCGCCAGGACAGGGGGCTATGGCTACACCTTC. This encodes CSARTGGYGYTF. The chain joins TRBV29-1 to TRBJ1-2, with 10 bases identical to TRBD1. V dropped 7 bases and J dropped 4; count of bases not matched to a gene: 3. Germline V gene lookup returns CDR1 SQVTM and CDR2 ANQGSEA. This CDR3 region has 12 residues.

The chain carries TRBV28 and TRBJ2-4, with D unresolved. CDR3 length equals 15 residues. Germline values: CDR1 MDHEN, CDR2 SYDVKM. Trimming left V 3 bases short and J 9 bases short, with 18 bases between. The CDR3 region has the DNA TGTGCCAGCAGTTTCCCTCTTTTTAAACAACGCATTCAGTACTTC. It codes for CASSFPLFKQRIQYF.

The chain has TRBV19 and TRBJ1-6; D call uncertain. V lost 4 bases to trimming and J lost 5 bases, with 9 bases between them. CDR3 length equals 14 residues. Germline CDR1 LNHDA, CDR2 SQIVND (reference sequence). The DNA for the CDR3 is TGTGCCAGTAGTAGGGCAAGCGATAATTCACCCCTCCACTTT. Translated: CASSRASDNSPLHF.

The rearrangement joins TRBV19 to TRBJ2-2; D gene uncertain. V was pared by 6 bases and J by 2 bases, with 10 bases between. The length of the CDR3 is 14 residues. Germline V CDR1 and CDR2: LNHDA, SQIVND (reference sequence). The DNA of the CDR3 is TGTGCCAGTAGATACACAGTTAACACCGGGGAGCTGTTTTTT. This sequence encodes CASRYTVNTGELFF.

The V gene is TRBV27, the J gene TRBJ1-6; 8 bases line up with TRBD1. This CDR3 spans 14 amino acids. The V gene's germline CDR1 is MNHEY and CDR2 SMNVEV (reference sequence). V lost 5 bases, J lost 6 bases, and 3 bases stayed unmatched. The DNA of the CDR3 is TGTGCCAGCAGTCTGGGACAGGTTAATTCACCCCTCCACTTT. Residues: CASSLGQVNSPLHF.

The chain employs TRBV6-1 and TRBJ1-3, with 7 bases aligning to TRBD1. The J segment lost 4 bases and the V segment lost 4 bases, leaving 7 bases of the junction unmatched. The CDR3 loop spans 15 amino acids. CDR1 and CDR2 from the germline V gene are MNHNS and SASEGT. This CDR3 is CASSGGDRRGNTIYF. The CDR3, as DNA: TGTGCCAGCAGTGGGGGGGACAGAAGAGGAAACACCATATATTTT.

The CDR3, as DNA: TGTGCCATCAGTGCCCCCCCACGAATCCCCATATATTTT. Translating gives CAISAPPRIPIYF. This chain links TRBV10-3 with TRBJ1-3; unclear D gene. The CDR3 contains 13 residues. The ends were cut back, 4 bases at V and 11 bases at J, with 15 bases in the middle. CDR1 and CDR2 (germline): ENHRY, SYGVKD.

The chain carries TRBV15 and TRBJ1-1; 8 nucleotides agree with TRBD1. V shed 1 base and J 1 base; nucleotides not matched to a gene: 2. The germline CDR1 and CDR2 sequences are LNHNV and YYDKDF (reference sequence). The CDR3 is 15 amino acids. CDR3 nucleotides: TGTGCCACCAGCAGAGTGGGGACAGGGAACACTGAAGCTTTCTTT. This encodes CATSRVGTGNTEAFF.

This chain joins TRBV7-7 and TRBJ2-5; D gene uncertain. The CDR3 loop spans 15 amino acids. CDR1 and CDR2 (germline): SSHAT, FNYEAQ (reference sequence). Trimming left V 3 bases short and J 3 bases short, with 14 bases between. For the CDR3, the DNA is TGTGCCAGCAGCTTTGGTATAAGAAACGAAGAGACCCAGTACTTC. It specifies CASSFGIRNEETQYF.

The CDR3 DNA is TGCGCCAGCAGCCAAGAGCAGGGGAGCTCCTACGAGCAGTACTTC. It codes for CASSQEQGSSYEQYF. The chain combines TRBV4-1 with TRBJ2-7; a weak D match, TRBD1 (6 bases). V lost 0 bases and J 0 bases, leaving 9 bases between the germline ends. Germline V gene data show CDR1 as MGHRA and CDR2 as YSYEKL. There are 15 residues in the CDR3.

The chain employs TRBV5-4 and TRBJ1-1, with 8 positions matching TRBD1. With V trimmed by 1 base and J by 6 bases, 11 bases remained unmatched. The length of the CDR3 is 16 residues. CDR1 SGHNT and CDR2 YYREEE come from the germline V gene (reference sequence). The CDR3 coding sequence is TGTGCCAGCAGCTTGCCAAGGACAGGGCGTATGGCTGAAGCTTTCTTT. Protein sequence: CASSLPRTGRMAEAFF.